Listed below are T cell receptor beta chains from one sample, sequenced in a study of T cell repertoires in cytomegalovirus infection. TCRdb reanalysed the reads using MiXCR and keeps one entry per CDR3 protein. The data contain 150,000 to 200,000 distinct CDR3 sequences, 8.5% to 10% of them singletons. The specimen sequenced was PBMCs. Source of these receptors: a human donor in good health (CMV status not recorded). Some clones in this sample may be carry-over from other donors' samples. Each CDR3 is given with its conserved first and last residue. Each record gives: clone size, D gene, V gene, J gene, CDR3 DNA, CDR3 protein. A D gene is named only where the DNA matches it firmly. Sizes are listed as once, few, many, or a class for an expanded clone.

abundance: few; d_gene: TRBD2; v_gene: TRBV14; j_gene: TRBJ2-1; CDR3nt: TGTGCCAGCAGACCTACGAGCGGGGGGCCTAACAATGAGCAGTTCTTC; CDR3aa: CASRPTSGGPNNEQFF
abundance: many; d_gene: TRBD2; v_gene: TRBV7-2; j_gene: TRBJ2-2; CDR3nt: TGTGCCAGCAGCTCCCGGACTAGCGGGAGTGGCGGGGAGCTGTTTTTT; CDR3aa: CASSSRTSGSGGELFF
abundance: many; d_gene: .; v_gene: TRBV19; j_gene: TRBJ1-5; CDR3nt: TGTGCCAGTAGCCACGAAGGGGTTAGCAATCAGCCCCAGCATTTT; CDR3aa: CASSHEGVSNQPQHF
abundance: many; d_gene: TRBD2; v_gene: TRBV7-2; j_gene: TRBJ2-1; CDR3nt: TGTGCCAGCAGCTTAGCGGGGGGGGACTCCTACAATGAGCAGTTCTTC; CDR3aa: CASSLAGGDSYNEQFF
abundance: many; d_gene: .; v_gene: TRBV7-8; j_gene: TRBJ1-2; CDR3nt: TGTGCCAGCAGCTTTGACAGTACCAATGGCTACACCTTC; CDR3aa: CASSFDSTNGYTF
abundance: many; d_gene: .; v_gene: TRBV28; j_gene: TRBJ1-5; CDR3nt: TGTGCCAGCAGTTTAATCACTCCAATGGGGCAGCCCCAGCATTTT; CDR3aa: CASSLITPMGQPQHF
abundance: many; d_gene: .; v_gene: TRBV7-2; j_gene: TRBJ2-7; CDR3nt: TGTGCCAGCAGCTTAGGCCTACAGGGATCCTACGAGCAGTACTTC; CDR3aa: CASSLGLQGSYEQYF
abundance: many; d_gene: .; v_gene: TRBV12-3/TRBV12-4; j_gene: TRBJ1-1; CDR3nt: TGTGCCAGCAGTACCCGGGAGACTAACACTGAAGCTTTCTTT; CDR3aa: CASSTRETNTEAFF
abundance: few; d_gene: .; v_gene: TRBV5-4; j_gene: TRBJ1-1; CDR3nt: TGTGCCAGCAGCCCGGTAGACAGTGAAGCTTTCTTT; CDR3aa: CASSPVDSEAFF
abundance: few; d_gene: TRBD2; v_gene: TRBV6-2/TRBV6-3; j_gene: TRBJ2-2; CDR3nt: TGTGCCAACCCCCTAGCGGGAGTGACCGGGGAGCTGTTTTTT; CDR3aa: CANPLAGVTGELFF